These 16 T cell receptor beta chains came from one sample sequenced in a study of regulatory T cells in long-lasting Graves disease. Time point noted: newly diagnosed GD, antithyroid drugs for less than 3 months. From RNA extracted from PBMCs, the TCR library was made. CDR3-region Arm-PCR and iRepertoire HTBI primers produced the TCR beta libraries. TCRdb processed the multiplex PCR reads anew with MiXCR; each CDR3 protein has one entry. The sample has some 250,000 distinct CDR3 sequences; 18% are singletons. These data were likewise used in another study, on T cells in Graves' hyperthyroidism and ophthalmopathy.

The source was peripheral blood mononuclear cells (PBMCs), collected at new diagnosis, from a patient treated with antithyroid drugs. The receptors originated from a young woman with Graves disease.

This clonotype was picked up many times. The CDR3 is CASSLPVGTAGEKLFF. CDR3 sequence (DNA): TGCGCCAGCAGCTTGCCGGTTGGGACGGCGGGTGAAAAACTGTTTTTT. V gene TRBV5-1 combines with J gene TRBJ1-4, with D tentatively TRBD1 (5 bases). This CDR3 comprises 16 residues. CDR1 and CDR2 (germline): SGHRS, YFSETQ. V dropped 1 base and J dropped 7 bases, with 17 bases sitting between them.

This clonotype was detected ten times or more. The V and J genes are TRBV9 and TRBJ1-2; D call uncertain. This CDR3 region has 13 residues. Germline V gene data show CDR1 as SGDLS and CDR2 as YYNGEE. Trimming removed 3 bases from V and 8 bases from J, with 14 bases in between. The chain's CDR3 is CASSELRPWGYTF. CDR3 in DNA: TGTGCCAGCAGCGAGCTCAGACCGTGGGGCTACACCTTC.

This clonotype was detected a few times. The chain combines TRBV19 with TRBJ1-1; 12 positions agree with TRBD1. Trimming removed 8 bases from V and 5 bases from J; junction bases left unmatched: 9. The CDR3 spans 15 residues. Germline CDR1 is LNHDA and CDR2 is SQIVND (reference sequence). As DNA, the CDR3 is TGTGCCAGTTCCGGGACAGGGGGCCTTGGGACTGAAGCTTTCTTT. Its protein product is CASSGTGGLGTEAFF.

The rearrangement joins TRBV11-2 to TRBJ2-3, with D tentatively TRBD2 (6 bases). Per the germline V gene, CDR1 is SGHAT and CDR2 is FQNNGV. Trimming stripped 1 base from V and 4 bases from J, with 21 bases between. There are 18 residues in the CDR3. The CDR3 sequence: CASSLAWEEGWAADTQYF. The CDR3 DNA reads TGTGCCAGCAGCTTAGCGTGGGAGGAGGGTTGGGCAGCAGATACGCAGTATTTT.

This clonotype was seen repeatedly, ten times or more. The CDR3 spells CASSFPGGGGEAFF. The CDR3 DNA reads TGTGCCAGCAGTTTCCCGGGAGGGGGGGGTGAAGCTTTCTTT. The chain employs TRBV12-3 or TRBV12-4 and TRBJ1-1; possible D gene TRBD1, 6 bases. V lost 3 bases to trimming and J lost 7 bases, with 15 bases between them. CDR3 length: 14 amino acids.

The table lists this clonotype with many counts. The V gene is TRBV7-9, the J gene TRBJ1-1; perhaps TRBD1 as D (5 bases). CDR1 is SEHNR, CDR2 FQNEAQ, per germline (reference sequence). This CDR3 is built from 12 residues. Trimming pared 0 bases from V and 11 bases from J, leaving 10 bases between. The DNA for the CDR3 is TGTGCCAGCAGCTTAGCGGAGGGGACGGCTTTCTTT. It codes for CASSLAEGTAFF.

This clonotype occurred many times. The chain uses TRBV12-3 or TRBV12-4 and TRBJ1-5; 11 bases align to TRBD1. The CDR3 is 15 residues long. V dropped 4 bases and J dropped 6; count of bases not matched to a gene: 5. CDR3 sequence: CASSYGTGGSQPQHF. The CDR3 region has the DNA TGTGCCAGCAGTTATGGGACAGGGGGAAGTCAGCCCCAGCATTTT.

CDR3 loop: CSASPASGGCYNEQFF. CDR3 bases: TGCAGTGCTAGTCCGGCTAGCGGGGGGTGCTACAATGAGCAGTTCTTC. The genes are TRBV20-1 and TRBJ2-1; 11 bases fit TRBD2. CDR1 and CDR2 (germline): DFQATT, SNEGSKA (reference sequence). The CDR3 has 16 amino acids. J lost 3 bases, V lost 3 bases, and 7 bases had no gene match.

This clonotype was seen repeatedly, ten times or more. The chain recombines TRBV7-8 with TRBJ2-1; unclear D gene. The CDR3 runs to 13 residues. Germline assignment: CDR1 SGHVS and CDR2 FQNEAQ. V lost 1 base and J lost 5, with 6 bases in between. In DNA form, the CDR3 reads TGTGCCAGCAGCTTAGGTAGAAACAATGAGCAGTTCTTC. This codes for CASSLGRNNEQFF.

This clonotype was found many times. The J gene is TRBJ2-3, the V gene TRBV3-1, with D possibly being TRBD1 (6 bases). Germline CDR1 LGHDT, CDR2 YNNKEL (reference sequence). The CDR3 runs to 17 residues. The germline V and J ends were trimmed by 3 bases and 0 bases, with 16 bases remaining between them. This CDR3 is CASSHLIGDISTDTQYF. CDR3 nucleotide sequence: TGTGCCAGCAGCCACCTCATAGGGGACATTAGCACAGATACGCAGTATTTT.

The table lists this clonotype with many counts. This rearrangement joins TRBV20-1 to TRBJ2-1; TRBD2 aligns across 9 bases. From germline, CDR1 is DFQATT and CDR2 SNEGSKA (reference sequence). CDR3 length: 15 amino acids. Trimming removed 6 bases from V and 8 bases from J; junction bases left unmatched: 14. The CDR3 region is CSAPDPSGGRDEQFF. The CDR3 coding sequence is TGCAGTGCCCCCGACCCCAGCGGGGGGCGGGATGAGCAGTTCTTC.

This clonotype was recorded at least ten times. CDR3: CASGAGPPEAFF. The CDR3 DNA reads as TGTGCTAGTGGCGCAGGGCCACCTGAAGCTTTCTTT. J is TRBJ1-1 and V is TRBV12-5; a weak D match, TRBD1 (5 bases). The CDR3 is 12 amino acids. Germline CDR1 LGHNT, CDR2 FRNRAP. The V and J ends lost 6 bases and 6 bases respectively, with 11 bases between them.

The sample holds many counts of this clonotype. The J gene is TRBJ1-2, the V gene TRBV29-1, with 8 bases that match TRBD1. The CDR3 extends over 12 amino acids. V lost 6 bases to trimming and J lost 7 bases; unmatched junction nucleotides: 7. The germline V gene encodes CDR1 SQVTM and CDR2 ANQGSEA. As DNA, the CDR3 is TGCAGCGTAAGACAGGGGTCGGGTGGCTACACCTTC. It codes for CSVRQGSGGYTF.

The chain joins TRBV7-2 to TRBJ2-3; D uncertain. Germline CDR1 reads SGHTA; CDR2 reads FQGNSA. V lost 6 bases and J 6 bases, leaving 25 bases between the germline ends. The CDR3 covers 17 residues. CDR3 nucleotide sequence: TGTGCCAGCAGTCTATCCAGGACCCGCAGGACCATGGATACGCAGTATTTT. Translation gives CASSLSRTRRTMDTQYF.

This clonotype was counted many times. The chain combines TRBV9 with TRBJ2-7; tentative D call: TRBD1 (6 bases). The CDR3 runs 16 residues. Per germline, CDR1 SGDLS and CDR2 YYNGEE. V lost 4 bases and J 3 bases, leaving 20 bases between the germline ends. The CDR3, as DNA: TGTGCCAGCAGCCCCTCCGGGGACATGCCCTTCTACGAGCAGTACTTC. This sequence encodes CASSPSGDMPFYEQYF.

At least ten counts were recorded for this clonotype. The rearrangement links TRBV11-2 to TRBJ2-1; no clear D gene. The CDR3 runs 15 residues. V was shortened by 0 bases and J by 4 bases, with 10 bases between the two germline ends. Germline assignment: CDR1 SGHAT and CDR2 FQNNGV. CDR3 nucleotide sequence: TGTGCCAGCAGCTTAGATCCCCGGTCGTACAATGAGCAGTTCTTC. It translates to CASSLDPRSYNEQFF.